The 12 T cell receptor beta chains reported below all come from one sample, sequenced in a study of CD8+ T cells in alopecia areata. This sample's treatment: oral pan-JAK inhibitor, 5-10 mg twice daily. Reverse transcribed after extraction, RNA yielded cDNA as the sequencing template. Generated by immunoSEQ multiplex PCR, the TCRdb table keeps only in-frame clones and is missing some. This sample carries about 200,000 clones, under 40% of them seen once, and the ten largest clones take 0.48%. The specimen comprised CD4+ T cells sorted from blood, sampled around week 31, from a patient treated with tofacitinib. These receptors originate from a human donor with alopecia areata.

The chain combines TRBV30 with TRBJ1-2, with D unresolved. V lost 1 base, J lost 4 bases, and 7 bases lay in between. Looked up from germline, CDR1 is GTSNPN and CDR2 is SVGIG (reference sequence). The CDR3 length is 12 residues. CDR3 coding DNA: TGTGCCTGGAGTGCGACCAGCTATGGCTACACCTTC. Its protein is CAWSATSYGYTF.

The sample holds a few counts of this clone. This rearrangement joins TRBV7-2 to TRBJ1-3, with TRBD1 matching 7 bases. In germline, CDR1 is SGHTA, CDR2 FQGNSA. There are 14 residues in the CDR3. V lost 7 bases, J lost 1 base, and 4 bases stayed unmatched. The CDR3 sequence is CASTQGRSGNTIYF. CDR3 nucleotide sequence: TGTGCCAGCACACAGGGGCGATCTGGAAACACCATATATTTT.

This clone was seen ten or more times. DNA for the CDR3: TGTGCCAGCAGAGACAGGGCTGCCCTCCTCTACACCTTC. It yields the protein CASRDRAALLYTF. This chain joins TRBV7-9 and TRBJ1-2, with 7 bases identical to TRBD1. V shed 6 bases, J shed 10 bases, and the junction held 11 bases outside the gene matches. The CDR3 totals 13 residues. Germline CDR1 reads SEHNR; CDR2 reads FQNEAQ (reference sequence).

The DNA of the CDR3 is TGTGCCAGCTCACCGGTAGACAGGGGCCTGAACACTGAAGCTTTCTTT. This encodes CASSPVDRGLNTEAFF. The V gene is TRBV18, the J gene TRBJ1-1, with TRBD1 matching over 8 bases. CDR1 is KGHSH and CDR2 is LQKENI in the germline V gene. Germline trimming cut 3 bases from V and 0 bases from J; bases unmatched to any gene: 6. The CDR3 totals 16 residues.

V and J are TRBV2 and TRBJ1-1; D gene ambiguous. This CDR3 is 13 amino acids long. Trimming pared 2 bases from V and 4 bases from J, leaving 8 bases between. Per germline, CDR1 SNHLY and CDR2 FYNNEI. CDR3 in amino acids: CASSEFRATEAFF. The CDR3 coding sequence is TGTGCCAGCAGTGAATTTCGAGCCACTGAAGCTTTCTTT.

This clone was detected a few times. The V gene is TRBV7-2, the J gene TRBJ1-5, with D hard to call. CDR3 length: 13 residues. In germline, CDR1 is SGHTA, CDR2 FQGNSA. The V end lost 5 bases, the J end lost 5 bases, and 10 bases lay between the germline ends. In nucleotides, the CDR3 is TGTGCCAGCAGCCCCCGTTTGTATCAGCCCCAGCATTTT. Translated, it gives CASSPRLYQPQHF.

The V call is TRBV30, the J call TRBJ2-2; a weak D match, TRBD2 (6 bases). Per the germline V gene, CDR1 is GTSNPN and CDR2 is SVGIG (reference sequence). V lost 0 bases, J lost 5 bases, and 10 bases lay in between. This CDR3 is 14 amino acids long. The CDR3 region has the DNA TGTGCCTGGAGTGTACGGCTAGCGACCGGGGAGCTGTTTTTT. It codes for CAWSVRLATGELFF.

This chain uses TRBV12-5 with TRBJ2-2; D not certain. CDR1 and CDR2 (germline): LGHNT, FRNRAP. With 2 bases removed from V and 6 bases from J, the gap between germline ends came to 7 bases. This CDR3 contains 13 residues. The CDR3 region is CASGLNTAGELFF. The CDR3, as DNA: TGTGCTAGTGGTTTGAACACGGCCGGGGAGCTGTTTTTT. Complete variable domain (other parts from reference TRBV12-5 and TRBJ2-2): DARVTQTPRHKVTEMGQEVTMRCQPILGHNTVFWYRQTMMQGLELLAYFRNRAPLDDSGMPKDRFSAEMPDATLATLKIQPSEPRDSAVYFCASGLNTAGELFFGEGSRLTVL.

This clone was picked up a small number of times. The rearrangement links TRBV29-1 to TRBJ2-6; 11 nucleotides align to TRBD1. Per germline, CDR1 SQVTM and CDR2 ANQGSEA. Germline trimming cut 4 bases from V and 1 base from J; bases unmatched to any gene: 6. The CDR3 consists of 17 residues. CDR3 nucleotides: TGCAGCGTTGTTCATGGGACAGGGGGATCTGGGGCCAACGTCCTGACTTTC. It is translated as CSVVHGTGGSGANVLTF.

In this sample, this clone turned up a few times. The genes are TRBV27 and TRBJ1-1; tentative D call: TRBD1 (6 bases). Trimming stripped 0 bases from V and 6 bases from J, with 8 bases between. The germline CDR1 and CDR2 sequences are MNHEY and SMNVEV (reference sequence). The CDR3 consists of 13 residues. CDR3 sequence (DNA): TGTGCCAGCAGTTTATCGAACAGGGCTGAAGCTTTCTTT. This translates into CASSLSNRAEAFF.

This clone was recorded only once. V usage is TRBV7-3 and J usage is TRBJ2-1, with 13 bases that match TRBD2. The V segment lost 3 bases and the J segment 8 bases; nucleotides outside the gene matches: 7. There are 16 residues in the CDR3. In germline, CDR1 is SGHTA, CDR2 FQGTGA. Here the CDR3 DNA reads TGTGCCAGCAGCTTCGACGGACTAGCGGGGGTGGATGAGCAGTTCTTC. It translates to CASSFDGLAGVDEQFF.

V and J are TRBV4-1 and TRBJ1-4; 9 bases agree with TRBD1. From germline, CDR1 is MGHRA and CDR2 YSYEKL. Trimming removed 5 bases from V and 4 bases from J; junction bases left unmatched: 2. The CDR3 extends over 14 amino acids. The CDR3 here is CASSKTGGNEKLFF. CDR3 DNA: TGCGCCAGCAGCAAGACAGGGGGTAATGAAAAACTGTTTTTT.